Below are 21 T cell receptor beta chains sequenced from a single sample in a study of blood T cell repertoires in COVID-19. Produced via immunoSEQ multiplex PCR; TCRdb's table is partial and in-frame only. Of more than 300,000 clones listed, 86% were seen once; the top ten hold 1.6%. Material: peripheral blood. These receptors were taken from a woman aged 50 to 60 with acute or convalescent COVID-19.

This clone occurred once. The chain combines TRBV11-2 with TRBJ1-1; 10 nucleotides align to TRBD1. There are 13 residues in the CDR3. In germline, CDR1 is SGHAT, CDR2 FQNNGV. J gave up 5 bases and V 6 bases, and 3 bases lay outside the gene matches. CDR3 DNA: TGTGCCAGCAGGAGGACAGGGGGGACTGAAGCTTTCTTT. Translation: CASRRTGGTEAFF. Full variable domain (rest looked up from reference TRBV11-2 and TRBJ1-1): EAGVAQSPRYKIIEKRQSVAFWCNPISGHATLYWYQQILGQGPKLLIQFQNNGVVDDSQLPKDRFSAERLKGVDSTLKIQPAKLEDSAVYLCASRRTGGTEAFFGQGTRLTVV.

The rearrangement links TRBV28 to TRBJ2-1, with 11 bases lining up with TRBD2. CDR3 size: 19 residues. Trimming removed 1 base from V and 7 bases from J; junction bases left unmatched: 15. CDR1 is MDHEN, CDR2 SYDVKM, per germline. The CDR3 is CASSLFLGRLAGGLNEQFF. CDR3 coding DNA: TGTGCCAGCAGTTTATTTCTAGGACGGCTAGCGGGAGGCCTGAATGAGCAGTTCTTC.

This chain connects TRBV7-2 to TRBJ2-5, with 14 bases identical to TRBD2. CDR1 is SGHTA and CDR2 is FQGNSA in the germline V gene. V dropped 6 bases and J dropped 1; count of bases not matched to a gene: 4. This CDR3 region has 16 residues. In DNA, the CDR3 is TGTGCCAGCAGGGAGACTAGCGGGAGGGGCCAAGAGACCCAGTACTTC. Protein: CASRETSGRGQETQYF.

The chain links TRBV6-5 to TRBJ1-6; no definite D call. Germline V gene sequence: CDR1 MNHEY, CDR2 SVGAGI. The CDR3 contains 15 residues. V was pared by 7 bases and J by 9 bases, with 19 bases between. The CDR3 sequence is CASILWRSSSSPLHF. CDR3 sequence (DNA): TGTGCCAGCATCCTTTGGAGGTCATCCAGTTCACCCCTCCACTTT.

The CDR3: CASSYGQGSSGYTF. The CDR3 DNA is TGTGCCAGCAGCTATGGACAGGGATCGAGTGGCTACACCTTC. V gene TRBV6-5 combines with J gene TRBJ1-2; TRBD1 agrees at 8 bases. The CDR3 runs 14 residues. Unmatched junction bases numbered 10, after V lost 6 bases and J lost 7 bases. CDR1 MNHEY and CDR2 SVGAGI come from the germline V gene.

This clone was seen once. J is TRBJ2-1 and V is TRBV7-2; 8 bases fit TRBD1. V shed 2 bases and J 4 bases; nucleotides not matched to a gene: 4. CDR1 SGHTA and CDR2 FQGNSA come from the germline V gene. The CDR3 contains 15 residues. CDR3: CASSLRQGHYNEQFF. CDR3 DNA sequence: TGTGCCAGCAGCTTACGACAGGGGCATTACAATGAGCAGTTCTTC. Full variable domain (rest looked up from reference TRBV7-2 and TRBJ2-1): GAGVSQSPSNKVTEKGKDVELRCDPISGHTALYWYRQSLGQGLEFLIYFQGNSAPDKSGLPSDRFSAERTGGSVSTLTIQRTQQEDSAVYLCASSLRQGHYNEQFFGPGTRLTVL.

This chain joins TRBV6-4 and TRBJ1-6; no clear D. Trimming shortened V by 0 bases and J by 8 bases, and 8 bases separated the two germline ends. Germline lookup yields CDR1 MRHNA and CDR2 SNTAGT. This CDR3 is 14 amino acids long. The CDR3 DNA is TGTGCCAGCAGTGACTCGAGGTGGGATTCACCCCTCCACTTT. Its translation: CASSDSRWDSPLHF.

CDR3 in amino acids: CASSYSGTTYEQYF. CDR3 DNA: TGTGCCAGCAGTTACTCTGGGACAACCTACGAGCAGTACTTC. The chain employs TRBV6-5 and TRBJ2-7, with a weak D call TRBD1 (6 bases). Trimming left V 0 bases short and J 2 bases short, with 8 bases between. This CDR3 has 14 amino acids. Germline loops: CDR1 MNHEY, CDR2 SVGAGI.

The CDR3 protein is CASSQDPPGTDTQYF. CDR3 nucleotide sequence: TGCGCCAGCAGCCAAGATCCCCCAGGCACAGATACGCAGTATTTT. V is TRBV4-1 and J is TRBJ2-3; D gene uncertain. CDR1 and CDR2 from the germline V gene are MGHRA and YSYEKL. The CDR3 contains 15 residues. Trimming took 0 bases from V and 1 from J, leaving 8 bases between them.

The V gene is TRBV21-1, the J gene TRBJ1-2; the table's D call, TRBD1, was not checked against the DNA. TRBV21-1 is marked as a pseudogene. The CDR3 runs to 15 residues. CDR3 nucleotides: TGTGCCAGCACCGATGACAGGGGGCCTGGCTATGGCTACACCTTC. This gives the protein CASTDDRGPGYGYTF.

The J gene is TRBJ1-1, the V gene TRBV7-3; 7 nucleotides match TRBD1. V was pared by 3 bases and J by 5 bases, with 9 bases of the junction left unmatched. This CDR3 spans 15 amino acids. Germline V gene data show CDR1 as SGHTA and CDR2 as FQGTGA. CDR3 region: CASSLGSRGRTEAFF. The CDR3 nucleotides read TGTGCCAGCAGCTTGGGGTCGAGGGGGCGGACTGAAGCTTTCTTT. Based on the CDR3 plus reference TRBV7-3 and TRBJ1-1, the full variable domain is GAGVSQTPSNKVTEKGKYVELRCDPISGHTALYWYRQSLGQGPEFLIYFQGTGAADDSGLPNDRFFAVRPEGSVSTLKIQRTERGDSAVYLCASSLGSRGRTEAFFGQGTRLTVV.

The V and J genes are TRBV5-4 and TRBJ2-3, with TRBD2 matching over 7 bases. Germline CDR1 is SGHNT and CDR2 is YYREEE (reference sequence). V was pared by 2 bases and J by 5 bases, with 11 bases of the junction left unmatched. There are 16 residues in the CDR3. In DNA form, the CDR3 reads TGTGCCAGCAGCTTACGTGGGGCGGGAGAGGGAGATACGCAGTATTTT. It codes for CASSLRGAGEGDTQYF.

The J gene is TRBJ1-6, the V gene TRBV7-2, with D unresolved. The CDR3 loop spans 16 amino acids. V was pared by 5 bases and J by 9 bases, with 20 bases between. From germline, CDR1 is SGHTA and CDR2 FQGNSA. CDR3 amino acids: CASSGFGPPGSSPLHF. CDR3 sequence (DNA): TGTGCCAGCAGCGGATTCGGGCCCCCGGGGAGTTCACCCCTCCACTTT.

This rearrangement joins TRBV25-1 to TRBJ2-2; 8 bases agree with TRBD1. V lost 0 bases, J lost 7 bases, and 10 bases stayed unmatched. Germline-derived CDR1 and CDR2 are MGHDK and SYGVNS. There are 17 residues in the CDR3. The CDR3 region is CASSEYGAGGVSGELFF. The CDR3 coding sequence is TGTGCCAGCAGTGAATATGGTGCAGGGGGCGTCAGCGGGGAGCTGTTTTTT.

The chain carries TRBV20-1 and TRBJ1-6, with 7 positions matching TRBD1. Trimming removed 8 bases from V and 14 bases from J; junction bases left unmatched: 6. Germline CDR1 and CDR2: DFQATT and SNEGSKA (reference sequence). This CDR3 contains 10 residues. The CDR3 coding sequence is TGCAGTCCATCAGACAGGGCCCTCCACTTT. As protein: CSPSDRALHF.

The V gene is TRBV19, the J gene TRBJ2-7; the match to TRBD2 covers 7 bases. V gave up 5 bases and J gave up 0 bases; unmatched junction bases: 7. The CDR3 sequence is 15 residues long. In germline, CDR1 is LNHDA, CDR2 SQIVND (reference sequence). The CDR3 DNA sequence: TGTGCCAGTAGTGGACTAGGGACGAGCTCCTACGAGCAGTACTTC. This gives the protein CASSGLGTSSYEQYF.

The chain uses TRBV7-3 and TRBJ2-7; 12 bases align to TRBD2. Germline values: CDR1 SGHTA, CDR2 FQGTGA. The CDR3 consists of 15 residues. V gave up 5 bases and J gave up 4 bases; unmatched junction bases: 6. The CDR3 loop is CASSPSGLAGYEQYF. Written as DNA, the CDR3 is TGTGCCAGCAGCCCCTCTGGACTAGCGGGATACGAGCAGTACTTC.

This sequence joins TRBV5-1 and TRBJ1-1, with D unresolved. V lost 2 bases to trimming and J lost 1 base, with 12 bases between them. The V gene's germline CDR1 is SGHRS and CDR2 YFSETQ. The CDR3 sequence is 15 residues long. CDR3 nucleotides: TGCGCCAGCAGCTTTGAGGGCCCCAGGAACACTGAAGCTTTCTTT. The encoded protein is CASSFEGPRNTEAFF.

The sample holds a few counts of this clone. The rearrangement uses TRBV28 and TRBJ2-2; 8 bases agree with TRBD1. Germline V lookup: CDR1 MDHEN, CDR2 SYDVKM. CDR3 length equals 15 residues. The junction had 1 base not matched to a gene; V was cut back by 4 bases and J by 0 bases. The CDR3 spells CASSSGGSNTGELFF. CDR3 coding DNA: TGTGCCAGCAGTTCAGGGGGCTCGAACACCGGGGAGCTGTTTTTT.

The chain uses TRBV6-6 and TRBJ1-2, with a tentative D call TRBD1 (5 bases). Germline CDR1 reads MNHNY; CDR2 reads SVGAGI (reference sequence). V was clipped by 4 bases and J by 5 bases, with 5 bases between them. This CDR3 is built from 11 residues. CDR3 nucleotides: TGTGCCAGCAGTTCAGGGTATGGCTACACCTTC. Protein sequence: CASSSGYGYTF.

The CDR3 sequence is CASTPDRENSPLHF. The CDR3 nucleotides are TGTGCCAGTACCCCTGACAGGGAGAATTCACCCCTCCACTTT. The gene calls are TRBV19 and TRBJ1-6; 7 positions agree with TRBD1. Germline values: CDR1 LNHDA, CDR2 SQIVND (reference sequence). The J segment lost 7 bases and the V segment lost 7 bases, leaving 7 bases of the junction unmatched. The CDR3 runs to 14 residues.